This TCR beta chain was recorded in a study of response to subunit inactivated influenza vaccine. Findings and limits, study-wide: The authors proposed limited new T cell recruitment per seasonal influenza vaccination.

From the RT-PCR reads, TCRdb called clonotypes with MiXCR, one entry per CDR3 protein. The sample lists about 700,000 distinct CDR3 sequences, about 15% occurring once. As to this clonotype: Its antigen is currently unknown.

This CDR3 contains 15 residues. CDR1 and CDR2 (germline): LGHNA, YSLEER. V was pared by 1 base and J by 3 bases, with 3 bases of the junction left unmatched. The sample here was PBMCs from blood, taken roughly 15 days before vaccination. The TCR sequence derives from a man aged 45-65 years who received an inactivated influenza vaccine. The chain employs TRBV4-3 and TRBJ2-7; 10 nucleotides align to TRBD1. The chain's CDR3 is CASSQAGTGVYEQYF. The DNA for the CDR3 is TGCGCCAGCAGCCAAGCCGGGACAGGGGTCTACGAGCAGTACTTC.